Shown below are 17 T cell receptor beta chains from a single sample sequenced in a study of T cell repertoires in cytomegalovirus infection. Their antigens are not known. TCRdb called the reads again in MiXCR, with one record for every CDR3 protein. Seen here are about 110,000 distinct CDR3 sequences, around 30% observed once, and the top ten hold around 41%. This material consisted of CD8+ T cells from cultured PBMCs, taken from culture after CMV antigen stimulation. All receptors derive from a human donor in good health (CMV status not recorded). Some clones in this sample may be carry-over from other donors' samples.

This clonotype turned up a few times. This sequence joins TRBV7-8 and TRBJ2-2; TRBD1 is a possible D gene (5 bases). V dropped 3 bases and J dropped 4 bases, with 9 bases sitting between them. The germline gives CDR1 SGHVS, CDR2 FQNEAQ. This CDR3 contains 14 residues. The CDR3 sequence is CASSFRGGTGELFF. The CDR3 DNA follows: TGTGCCAGCAGCTTTAGGGGTGGCACCGGGGAGCTGTTTTTT.

The chain couples TRBV20-1 to TRBJ2-7; 7 bases agree with TRBD1. Per germline, CDR1 DFQATT and CDR2 SNEGSKA (reference sequence). V dropped 5 bases and J dropped 4; count of bases not matched to a gene: 2. This CDR3 is 11 amino acids long. The CDR3 here is CSAVDRYEQYF. For the CDR3, the DNA is TGCAGTGCTGTGGACAGGTACGAGCAGTACTTC.

This clonotype was seen more than once but under ten times. The chain is built from TRBV6-8 and TRBJ1-2; D remains unclear. This CDR3 region has 15 residues. V was clipped by 2 bases and J by 4 bases, with 14 bases between them. Looked up from germline, CDR1 is MNHGY and CDR2 is SAAAGT. In DNA form, the CDR3 reads TGTGCCAGCAGTTACGGAGGGTCGCGTTCCTATGGCTACACCTTC. This codes for CASSYGGSRSYGYTF.

The rearrangement joins TRBV5-5 to TRBJ2-7; D might be TRBD1 (5 bases). This CDR3 has 14 residues. CDR1 is SGHKS and CDR2 is YYEKEE in the germline V gene (reference sequence). Trimming removed 0 bases from V and 2 bases from J, with 9 bases in between. The CDR3 here is CASSLARETYEQYF. The CDR3 DNA reads as TGTGCCAGCAGCTTGGCCAGGGAAACCTACGAGCAGTACTTC.

This chain joins TRBV6-5 and TRBJ2-1; 7 nucleotides agree with TRBD2. From germline, CDR1 is MNHEY and CDR2 SVGAGI. The V gene end was trimmed by 5 bases and the J gene end by 1 base; junction bases not matched to a gene: 5. The CDR3 has 15 amino acids. The CDR3 DNA is TGTGCCAGCAGTGTGAGCGGGGAGTCCTACAATGAGCAGTTCTTC. The encoded protein is CASSVSGESYNEQFF.

The CDR3 reads CASRLKAGNYNEQFF. Written as DNA, the CDR3 is TGTGCCAGCAGACTCAAAGCGGGGAACTACAATGAGCAGTTCTTC. V gene TRBV27 combines with J gene TRBJ2-1; the match to TRBD2 covers 7 bases. This CDR3 contains 15 residues. Germline values: CDR1 MNHEY, CDR2 SMNVEV (reference sequence). J lost 3 bases, V lost 6 bases, and 8 bases had no gene match.

This clonotype was found a few times. The chain uses TRBV28 and TRBJ2-2; TRBD1 matches 8 bases. The CDR3 loop spans 18 amino acids. The V gene end was trimmed by 6 bases and the J gene end by 1 base; junction bases not matched to a gene: 13. From germline, CDR1 is MDHEN and CDR2 SYDVKM. CDR3 DNA: TGTGCCAGCAGCCTACCTGACAGGGGCCCTTTGAACACCGGGGAGCTGTTTTTT. Its protein product is CASSLPDRGPLNTGELFF.

The V and J genes are TRBV2 and TRBJ2-7; 8 bases agree with TRBD1. V trimming: 6 bases; J trimming: 3 bases; junction bases outside the gene matches: 10. This CDR3 spans 15 amino acids. Germline V gene sequence: CDR1 SNHLY, CDR2 FYNNEI. The CDR3 loop is CASRDYRGTNYEQYF. CDR3 sequence (DNA): TGTGCCAGCAGGGACTACAGGGGGACGAACTACGAGCAGTACTTC.

The V gene is TRBV7-2, the J gene TRBJ1-2; D not certain. Germline lookup yields CDR1 SGHTA and CDR2 FQGNSA. The V end lost 4 bases, the J end lost 5 bases, and 8 bases lay between the germline ends. The CDR3 extends over 12 amino acids. The CDR3 nucleotides are TGTGCCAGCAGCTACCCGACGTATGGCTACACCTTC. Its protein product is CASSYPTYGYTF.

The CDR3 protein is CASSGGWYEQYF. CDR3 nucleotides: TGTGCCAGCAGCGGGGGTTGGTACGAGCAGTACTTC. V gene TRBV2 combines with J gene TRBJ2-7; D perhaps matches TRBD2 (6 bases). The CDR3 has 12 amino acids. V lost 6 bases and J 4 bases, leaving 10 bases between the germline ends. The germline V gene has CDR1 SNHLY and CDR2 FYNNEI.

This clonotype was found a few times. The chain has TRBV19 and TRBJ2-7; D is perhaps TRBD2 (6 bases). CDR3 length: 12 amino acids. V was cut by 11 bases and J by 0 bases, with 11 bases left in between. Germline-derived CDR1 and CDR2 are LNHDA and SQIVND (reference sequence). CDR3 DNA sequence: TGTGCCGGACCGGGGGACTCCTACGAGCAGTACTTC. It translates to CAGPGDSYEQYF.

V gene TRBV6-5 combines with J gene TRBJ2-7; D gene unclear. V was pared by 0 bases and J by 3 bases, with 9 bases between. CDR3 length equals 14 residues. Germline V lookup: CDR1 MNHEY, CDR2 SVGAGI. CDR3 in amino acids: CASSYSSWSYEQYF. DNA for the CDR3: TGTGCCAGCAGTTACTCTTCTTGGAGCTACGAGCAGTACTTC.

This clonotype was detected a few times. The DNA for the CDR3 is TGTGCCAGCAAGTGGGGGACAGATACGCAGTATTTT. Translation: CASKWGTDTQYF. The genes are TRBV12-3 or TRBV12-4 and TRBJ2-3; D could derive from TRBD1 or TRBD2 (5 bases each). V was clipped by 7 bases and J by 3 bases, with 8 bases between them. This CDR3 spans 12 amino acids.

V and J are TRBV7-9 and TRBJ1-4; D unclear. The CDR3 is made up of 14 amino acids. Trimming took off 1 base at V and 4 bases at J, with 7 bases between the two ends. Germline loops: CDR1 SEHNR, CDR2 FQNEAQ (reference sequence). CDR3 sequence reads: CASSLVESNEKLFF. The CDR3 DNA reads TGTGCCAGCAGCTTAGTCGAAAGTAATGAAAAACTGTTTTTT. Looking up the rest from reference TRBV7-9 and TRBJ1-4 gives the full variable domain: DTGVSQNPRHKITKRGQNVTFRCDPISEHNRLYWYRQTLGQGPEFLTYFQNEAQLEKSRLLSDRFSAERPKGSFSTLEIQRTEQGDSAMYLCASSLVESNEKLFFGSGTQLSVL.

This chain joins TRBV7-9 and TRBJ1-3; D remains ambiguous. The CDR3 sequence is 14 residues long. Trimming took 0 bases from V and 8 from J, leaving 11 bases between them. Looked up from germline, CDR1 is SEHNR and CDR2 is FQNEAQ (reference sequence). This CDR3 reads CASSLAGGAYTIYF. The CDR3 DNA reads as TGTGCCAGCAGCTTAGCGGGAGGCGCGTACACCATATATTTT.

This clonotype was counted between two and nine times. This rearrangement joins TRBV11-2 to TRBJ2-7; TRBD2 matches 9 bases. From germline, CDR1 is SGHAT and CDR2 FQNNGV. The junction had 7 bases not matched to a gene; V was cut back by 5 bases and J by 2 bases. This CDR3 has 15 residues. CDR3 nucleotide sequence: TGTGCCAGCAGCCCCGCGGTAGCGGGGGCCTACGAGCAGTACTTC. It codes for CASSPAVAGAYEQYF.

The CDR3 here is CASSSTGGRTEAFF. CDR3 bases: TGTGCCAGCAGTTCGACAGGGGGCCGCACTGAAGCTTTCTTT. The chain has TRBV2 and TRBJ1-1; 10 positions agree with TRBD1. V trimming: 5 bases; J trimming: 4 bases; junction bases outside the gene matches: 4. Germline V gene data show CDR1 as SNHLY and CDR2 as FYNNEI. The length of the CDR3 is 14 residues.